Listed below are T cell receptor beta chains from one sample, sequenced in a study of T-cell memory formation after mild COVID-19. TCRdb called the 5' RACE reads again in MiXCR, with one record for every CDR3 protein. The sample lists about 300,000 distinct CDR3 sequences; 15% to 20% were seen once. The specimen sequenced was PBMCs or a T cell subset sorted from them (not recorded which). These receptors all come from a man between 18 and 29 years old who had mild COVID-19 (a few samples of this study predate the infection). Cell type and time point are not known. CDR3s include the opening cysteine and the closing phenylalanine or tryptophan. Fields, in order: CDR3 length, J gene, clone size, V gene, D gene, CDR3 protein, CDR3 DNA. The D gene is left open where the match is weak. Size tells how often a clone was seen (once, few, many) or the class of an expanded clone, and some rows leave it out.

18 | TRBJ1-4 | many | TRBV4-3 | TRBD1 | CASSQEATWTGGNEKLFF | TGCGCCAGCAGCCAAGAAGCTACCTGGACAGGGGGAAATGAAAAACTGTTTTTT
14 | TRBJ2-5 | . | TRBV12-3/TRBV12-4 | . | CASSPDTIQETQYF | TGTGCCAGCAGCCCGGACACAATCCAAGAGACCCAGTACTTC
19 | TRBJ2-7 | once | TRBV3-1 | . | CASSQNPGVKGRTNYEQYF | TGTGCCAGCAGCCAGAACCCGGGAGTTAAGGGGCGCACCAACTACGAGCAGTACTTC
15 | TRBJ2-7 | . | TRBV11-2 | . | CASSLNLRQTYEQYF | TGTGCCAGCAGCTTAAATTTGAGACAGACCTACGAGCAGTACTTC
12 | TRBJ2-3 | few | TRBV29-1 | . | CSGRHHTDTQYF | TGCAGCGGGAGACACCACACAGATACGCAGTATTTT
15 | TRBJ1-2 | few | TRBV19 | TRBD1 | CASTGTGGMGYGYTF | TGTGCCAGTACCGGGACAGGGGGCATGGGATATGGCTACACCTTC
15 | TRBJ2-3 | few | TRBV7-9 | . | CASSSGDQSTDTQYF | TGTGCCAGCAGCTCAGGGGATCAAAGCACAGATACGCAGTATTTT
11 | TRBJ2-5 | . | TRBV2 | . | CAPKNEETQYF | TGTGCCCCGAAAAACGAGGAGACCCAGTACTTC
11 | TRBJ1-2 | many | TRBV5-6 | TRBD1 | CASREGAGYTF | TGTGCCAGCAGAGAGGGGGCAGGCTACACCTTC
14 | TRBJ2-1 | few | TRBV9 | . | CASSDRHSDNEQFF | TGTGCCAGCAGCGACCGACATAGTGACAATGAGCAGTTCTTC
15 | TRBJ1-4 | . | TRBV2 | . | CASHSVGLRNEKLFF | TGTGCCAGCCACTCCGTCGGACTGCGAAATGAAAAACTGTTTTTT
16 | TRBJ1-5 | few | TRBV7-2 | TRBD1 | CASSLGGTGRNQPQHF | TGTGCCAGCAGCTTGGGGGGGACAGGGCGGAATCAGCCCCAGCATTTT
14 | TRBJ2-2 | . | TRBV5-1 | . | CASTPVWNTGELFF | TGCGCCAGCACTCCGGTATGGAACACCGGGGAGCTGTTTTTT
15 | TRBJ1-5 | . | TRBV4-3 | . | CASSQGFNKDQPQHF | TGCGCCAGCAGCCAAGGCTTTAACAAAGATCAGCCCCAGCATTTT
14 | TRBJ2-3 | . | TRBV7-9 | . | CASREGTATDTQYF | TGTGCCAGCAGGGAAGGGACGGCCACAGATACGCAGTATTTT
14 | TRBJ2-7 | . | TRBV7-3 | . | CASSPVPGSYEQYF | TGTGCCAGCAGCCCTGTCCCAGGTTCCTACGAGCAGTACTTC
16 | TRBJ1-3 | . | TRBV7-8 | . | CASSHHRLISGNTIYF | TGTGCCAGCAGCCATCATAGACTGATCTCTGGAAACACCATATATTTT
14 | TRBJ2-3 | . | TRBV28 | . | CASRGGVHADTQYF | TGTGCCAGCAGGGGCGGGGTGCACGCAGATACGCAGTATTTT
16 | TRBJ2-5 | . | TRBV4-3 | . | CASSQDLTSAGETQYF | TGCGCCAGCAGCCAAGATCTAACCAGCGCGGGAGAGACCCAGTACTTC
16 | TRBJ2-2 | few | TRBV7-3 | TRBD2 | CASSSVAGVDTGELFF | TGTGCCAGCAGCTCCGTAGCGGGGGTGGACACCGGGGAGCTGTTTTTT
18 | TRBJ2-5 | few | TRBV4-1 | TRBD2 | CASSQVVGGGALAETQYF | TGCGCCAGCAGCCAAGTTGTTGGCGGGGGGGCTTTAGCAGAGACCCAGTACTTC
13 | TRBJ1-1 | . | TRBV7-8 | TRBD1 | CASSVDRAAEAFF | TGTGCCAGCAGCGTTGACAGGGCCGCTGAAGCTTTCTTT
16 | TRBJ1-1 | . | TRBV5-1 | . | CASSFSFGRGGTEAFF | TGCGCCAGCAGCTTTTCCTTTGGACGGGGCGGCACTGAAGCTTTCTTT
13 | TRBJ2-7 | few | TRBV10-3 | . | CAIRLTSTYEQYF | TGTGCCATCAGGCTAACTAGCACCTACGAGCAGTACTTC
15 | TRBJ1-1 | . | TRBV6-5 | . | CASTWNRRTNTEAFF | TGTGCCAGCACCTGGAACAGGAGAACGAACACTGAAGCTTTCTTT
14 | TRBJ2-7 | . | TRBV20-1 | . | CSARIGGPVYEQYF | TGCAGTGCTAGAATCGGGGGGCCAGTCTACGAGCAGTACTTC
14 | TRBJ1-5 | many | TRBV28 | . | CASSLGRGGQPQHF | TGTGCCAGCAGCCTCGGGAGGGGAGGACAGCCCCAGCATTTT
17 | TRBJ2-5 | few | TRBV12-3/TRBV12-4 | . | CASSAPGGSGSGETQYF | TGTGCCAGCAGTGCCCCCGGCGGGTCAGGGTCCGGAGAGACCCAGTACTTC
18 | TRBJ1-5 | few | TRBV7-8 | . | CASSYFTFRGRGNQPQHF | TGTGCCAGCAGCTACTTCACCTTTCGGGGGAGGGGCAATCAGCCCCAGCATTTT
17 | TRBJ2-5 | many | TRBV5-1 | . | CASSLGAGGGGGETQYF | TGCGCCAGCAGCTTGGGAGCCGGGGGTGGAGGAGGCGAGACCCAGTACTTC
14 | TRBJ1-2 | . | TRBV2 | . | CASSEGSANYGYTF | TGTGCCAGCAGTGAAGGGTCGGCTAACTATGGCTACACCTTC
16 | TRBJ1-5 | . | TRBV28 | TRBD1 | CASIVTGTLSNQPQHF | TGTGCCAGCATTGTGACAGGGACCTTGAGCAATCAGCCCCAGCATTTT
14 | TRBJ2-5 | few | TRBV18 | TRBD2 | CASSLAGSQETQYF | TGTGCCAGCTCACTAGCGGGGAGCCAAGAGACCCAGTACTTC
16 | TRBJ2-7 | few | TRBV5-5 | TRBD1 | CASSGGTGGFRYEQYF | TGTGCCAGCAGCGGCGGGACAGGGGGCTTTCGGTACGAGCAGTACTTC
15 | TRBJ2-7 | few | TRBV20-1 | . | CSARDFGRSSYEQYF | TGCAGTGCTAGAGATTTTGGTCGGAGCTCCTACGAGCAGTACTTC
15 | TRBJ2-3 | many | TRBV3-1 | . | CASSQESASTDTQYF | TGTGCCAGCAGCCAAGAGTCGGCTAGCACAGATACGCAGTATTTT
15 | TRBJ2-3 | . | TRBV7-6 | TRBD2 | CASSLGGGFTDTQYF | TGTGCCAGCAGCTTAGGCGGGGGTTTCACAGATACGCAGTATTTT
16 | TRBJ1-4 | few | TRBV9 | . | CASSVGHTATNEKLFF | TGTGCCAGCAGCGTGGGCCACACCGCAACTAATGAAAAACTGTTTTTT
16 | TRBJ2-3 | . | TRBV4-1 | TRBD1 | CASSQWTGLGADTQYF | TGCGCCAGCAGCCAATGGACAGGCCTTGGGGCAGATACGCAGTATTTT
14 | TRBJ2-1 | . | TRBV18 | . | CASSPPAELGEQFF | TGTGCCAGCTCACCACCGGCCGAGTTGGGGGAGCAGTTCTTC
15 | TRBJ2-3 | . | TRBV2 | . | CASSRRAGATDTQYF | TGTGCCAGCAGCCGACGTGCCGGGGCCACAGATACGCAGTATTTT
14 | TRBJ2-1 | . | TRBV2 | TRBD2 | CASITSGFHNEQFF | TGTGCCAGCATTACTAGCGGGTTCCACAATGAGCAGTTCTTC
16 | TRBJ2-2 | . | TRBV6-5 | . | CASSYSRLGTPGELFF | TGTGCCAGCAGTTACTCGAGGCTGGGGACGCCCGGGGAGCTGTTTTTT
16 | TRBJ1-4 | . | TRBV4-3 | . | CASSQGQFATNEKLFF | TGCGCCAGCAGCCAAGGGCAATTTGCAACTAATGAAAAACTGTTTTTT
19 | TRBJ2-1 | . | TRBV4-2 | TRBD2 | CASSQGLAGDQRLYNEQFF | TGTGCCAGCAGCCAAGGCCTAGCGGGGGATCAGAGACTTTACAATGAGCAGTTCTTC
15 | TRBJ1-4 | few | TRBV12-3/TRBV12-4 | TRBD1 | CASSPFGTVNEKLFF | TGTGCCAGCAGTCCGTTCGGGACAGTTAATGAAAAACTGTTTTTT
15 | TRBJ1-1 | . | TRBV6-5 | TRBD1 | CASSYGRQGRTEAFF | TGTGCCAGCAGTTACGGTCGACAGGGAAGAACTGAAGCTTTCTTT
18 | TRBJ2-3 | . | TRBV18 | . | CASSPPGLPAASTDTQYF | TGTGCCAGCTCACCACCGGGCTTGCCTGCAGCTAGCACAGATACGCAGTATTTT
12 | TRBJ1-5 | many | TRBV15 | . | CATSRADQPQHF | TGTGCCACCAGCAGAGCAGATCAGCCCCAGCATTTT
15 | TRBJ1-1 | few | TRBV5-1 | . | CASSLEPEVGTEAFF | TGCGCCAGCAGCTTGGAGCCGGAGGTCGGCACTGAAGCTTTCTTT
12 | TRBJ1-1 | . | TRBV25-1 | . | CASSVGPTEAFF | TGTGCCAGCAGTGTAGGGCCCACTGAAGCTTTCTTT
14 | TRBJ1-4 | . | TRBV7-9 | . | CASSSQGGDEKLFF | TGTGCCAGCAGCTCACAGGGAGGGGATGAAAAACTGTTTTTT
14 | TRBJ2-3 | . | TRBV24-1 | . | CATSDPTGADTQYF | TGTGCCACCAGTGATCCAACGGGGGCAGATACGCAGTATTTT
16 | TRBJ1-2 | . | TRBV7-2 | . | CASSLVSSVFGYGYTF | TGTGCCAGCAGCTTAGTCTCTTCGGTATTCGGGTATGGCTACACCTTC
17 | TRBJ2-2 | . | TRBV5-4 | TRBD2 | CASSLALAGPNTGELFF | TGTGCCAGCAGCTTGGCCCTAGCGGGGCCTAACACCGGGGAGCTGTTTTTT
14 | TRBJ1-5 | . | TRBV7-2 | . | CASSPPGSYQPQHF | TGTGCCAGCAGCCCTCCGGGGTCGTATCAGCCCCAGCATTTT
12 | TRBJ2-1 | . | TRBV29-1 | . | CSVEVAGANQFF | TGCAGCGTTGAAGTTGCGGGGGCAAATCAGTTCTTC
14 | TRBJ1-1 | once | TRBV6-5 | . | CASSYSIGRSEAFF | TGTGCCAGCAGTTACTCGATCGGGAGATCTGAAGCTTTCTTT